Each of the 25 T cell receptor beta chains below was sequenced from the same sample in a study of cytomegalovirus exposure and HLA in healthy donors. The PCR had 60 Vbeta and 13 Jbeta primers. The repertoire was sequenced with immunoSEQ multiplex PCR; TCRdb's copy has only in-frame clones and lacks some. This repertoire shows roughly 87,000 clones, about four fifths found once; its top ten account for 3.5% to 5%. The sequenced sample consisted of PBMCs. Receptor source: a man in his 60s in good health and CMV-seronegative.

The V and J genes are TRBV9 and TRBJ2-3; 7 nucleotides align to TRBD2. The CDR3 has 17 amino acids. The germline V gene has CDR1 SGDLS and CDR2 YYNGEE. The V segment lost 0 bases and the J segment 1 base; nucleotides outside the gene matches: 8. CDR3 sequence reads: CASSVVPGGGGTDTQYF. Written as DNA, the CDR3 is TGTGCCAGCAGCGTAGTCCCTGGCGGGGGTGGCACAGATACGCAGTATTTT.

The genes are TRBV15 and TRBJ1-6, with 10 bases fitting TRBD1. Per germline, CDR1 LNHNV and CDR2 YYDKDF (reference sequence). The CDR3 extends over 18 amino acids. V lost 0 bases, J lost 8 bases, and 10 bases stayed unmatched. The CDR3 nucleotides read TGTGCCACCAGCAGAGAAGCGACAGGGGGCCTATCTTATTCACCCCTCCACTTT. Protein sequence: CATSREATGGLSYSPLHF. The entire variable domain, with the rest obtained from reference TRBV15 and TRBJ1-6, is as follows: DAMVIQNPRYQVTQFGKPVTLSCSQTLNHNVMYWYQQKSSQAPKLLFHYYDKDFNNEADTPDNFQSRRPNTSFCFLDIRSPGLGDTAMYLCATSREATGGLSYSPLHFGNGTRLTVT.

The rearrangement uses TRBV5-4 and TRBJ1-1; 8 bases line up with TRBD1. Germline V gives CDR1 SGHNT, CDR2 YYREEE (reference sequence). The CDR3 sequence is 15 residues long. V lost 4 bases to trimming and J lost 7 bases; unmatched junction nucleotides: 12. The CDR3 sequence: CASSTPGQGANEAFF. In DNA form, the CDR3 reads TGTGCCAGCAGCACCCCCGGGCAGGGGGCTAATGAAGCTTTCTTT.

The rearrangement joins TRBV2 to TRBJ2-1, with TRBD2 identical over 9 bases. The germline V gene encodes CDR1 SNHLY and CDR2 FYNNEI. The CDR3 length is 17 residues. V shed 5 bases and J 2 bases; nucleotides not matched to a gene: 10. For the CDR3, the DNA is TGTGCCAGCAGTAATAGCGGGGGCCCAATTACCTACAATGAGCAGTTCTTC. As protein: CASSNSGGPITYNEQFF.

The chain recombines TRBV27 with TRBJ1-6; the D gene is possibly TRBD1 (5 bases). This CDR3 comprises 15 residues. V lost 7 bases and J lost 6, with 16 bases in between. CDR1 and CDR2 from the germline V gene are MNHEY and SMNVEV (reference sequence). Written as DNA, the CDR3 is TGTGCCAGCACCCAGACAGCTATAAGTAATTCACCCCTCCACTTT. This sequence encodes CASTQTAISNSPLHF.

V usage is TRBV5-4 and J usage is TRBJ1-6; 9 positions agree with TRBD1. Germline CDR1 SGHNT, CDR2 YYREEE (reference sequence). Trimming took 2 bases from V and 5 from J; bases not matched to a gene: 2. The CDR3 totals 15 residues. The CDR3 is CASSLGTGNNSPLHF. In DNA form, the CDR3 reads TGTGCCAGCAGCTTAGGGACAGGGAATAATTCACCCCTCCACTTT.

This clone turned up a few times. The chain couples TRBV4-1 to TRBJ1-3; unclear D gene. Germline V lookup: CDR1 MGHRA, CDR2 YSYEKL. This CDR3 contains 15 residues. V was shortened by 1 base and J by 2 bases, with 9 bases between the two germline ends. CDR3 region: CASSQGHGAGNTIYF. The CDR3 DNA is TGCGCCAGCAGCCAAGGGCATGGAGCTGGAAACACCATATATTTT.

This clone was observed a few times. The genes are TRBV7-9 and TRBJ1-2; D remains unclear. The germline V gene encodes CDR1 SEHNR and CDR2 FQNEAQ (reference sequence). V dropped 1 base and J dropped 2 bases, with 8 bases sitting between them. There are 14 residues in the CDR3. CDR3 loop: CASSLGGGNYGYTF. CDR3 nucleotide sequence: TGTGCCAGCAGCTTAGGGGGAGGAAACTATGGCTACACCTTC.

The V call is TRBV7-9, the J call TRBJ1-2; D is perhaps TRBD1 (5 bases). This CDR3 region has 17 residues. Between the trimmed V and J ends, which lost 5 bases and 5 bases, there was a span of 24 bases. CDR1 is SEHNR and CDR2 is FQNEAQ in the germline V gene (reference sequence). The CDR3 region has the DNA TGTGCCAGCAGCCCAAGCGGGAGTTTCGGGGGATATTATGGCTACACCTTC. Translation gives CASSPSGSFGGYYGYTF.

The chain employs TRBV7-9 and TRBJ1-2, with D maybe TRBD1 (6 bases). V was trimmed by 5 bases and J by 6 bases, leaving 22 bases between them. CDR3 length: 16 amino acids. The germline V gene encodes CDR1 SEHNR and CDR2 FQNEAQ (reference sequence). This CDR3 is CASSLRGGAGEDGYTF. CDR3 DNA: TGTGCCAGCAGCCTGCGGGGGGGGGCCGGGGAGGATGGCTACACCTTC.

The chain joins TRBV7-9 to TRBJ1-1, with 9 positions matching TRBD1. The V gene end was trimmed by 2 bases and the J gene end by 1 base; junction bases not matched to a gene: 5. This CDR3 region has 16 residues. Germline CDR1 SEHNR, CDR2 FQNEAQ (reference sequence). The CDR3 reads CASSLTGGIGNTEAFF. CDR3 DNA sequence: TGTGCCAGCAGCTTAACAGGGGGCATCGGGAACACTGAAGCTTTCTTT.

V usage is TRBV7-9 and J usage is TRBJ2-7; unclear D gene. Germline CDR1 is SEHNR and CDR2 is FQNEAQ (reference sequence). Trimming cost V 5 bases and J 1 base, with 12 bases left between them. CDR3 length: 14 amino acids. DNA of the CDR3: TGTGCCAGCAGCGCCAACTTTGTATCCTACGAGCAGTACTTC. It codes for CASSANFVSYEQYF.

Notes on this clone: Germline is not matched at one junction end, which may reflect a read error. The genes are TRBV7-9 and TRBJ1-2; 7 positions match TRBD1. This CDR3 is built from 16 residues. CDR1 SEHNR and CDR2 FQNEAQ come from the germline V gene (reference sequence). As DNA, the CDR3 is TGTTCCAGCAGCTTATCCTTCAGGGGGATTGACTATGGCTACACCTTC. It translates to CSSSLSFRGIDYGYTF.

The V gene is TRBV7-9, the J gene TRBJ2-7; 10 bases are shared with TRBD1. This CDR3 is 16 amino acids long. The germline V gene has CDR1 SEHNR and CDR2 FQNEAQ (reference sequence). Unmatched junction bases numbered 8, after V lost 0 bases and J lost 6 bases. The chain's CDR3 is CASSLADRGNLGEQYF. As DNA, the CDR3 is TGTGCCAGCAGCTTAGCGGACAGGGGGAATTTGGGCGAGCAGTACTTC.

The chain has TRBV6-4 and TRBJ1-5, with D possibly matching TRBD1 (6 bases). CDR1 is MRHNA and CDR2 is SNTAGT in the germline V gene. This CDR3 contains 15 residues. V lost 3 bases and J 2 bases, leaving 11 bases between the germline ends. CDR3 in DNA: TGTGCCAGCAGTGAGGAGGCAGGGGGCAATCAGCCCCAGCATTTT. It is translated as CASSEEAGGNQPQHF.

CDR3: CASTHGTGLNTGELFF. The CDR3 DNA follows: TGTGCCAGCACCCACGGGACAGGGCTAAACACCGGGGAGCTGTTTTTT. The chain couples TRBV14 to TRBJ2-2; 9 bases align to TRBD1. The CDR3 is 16 residues long. Germline V gene sequence: CDR1 SGHDN, CDR2 FVKESK. V lost 7 bases and J lost 2; bases outside the gene matches: 8.

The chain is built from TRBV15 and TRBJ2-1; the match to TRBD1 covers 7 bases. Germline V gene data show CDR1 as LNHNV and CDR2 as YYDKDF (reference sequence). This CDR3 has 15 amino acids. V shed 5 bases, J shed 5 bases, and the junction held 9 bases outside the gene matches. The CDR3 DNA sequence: TGTGCCACCAGCCACCGGGGACAGTTCCACAATGAGCAGTTCTTC. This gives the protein CATSHRGQFHNEQFF. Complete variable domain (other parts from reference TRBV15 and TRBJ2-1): DAMVIQNPRYQVTQFGKPVTLSCSQTLNHNVMYWYQQKSSQAPKLLFHYYDKDFNNEADTPDNFQSRRPNTSFCFLDIRSPGLGDTAMYLCATSHRGQFHNEQFFGPGTRLTVL.

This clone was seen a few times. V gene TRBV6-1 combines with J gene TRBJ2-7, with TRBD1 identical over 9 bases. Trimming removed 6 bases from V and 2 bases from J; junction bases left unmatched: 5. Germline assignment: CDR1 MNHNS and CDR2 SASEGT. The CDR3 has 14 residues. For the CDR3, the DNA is TGTGCCAGCAGATGGGACAGGGCCACCTACGAGCAGTACTTC. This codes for CASRWDRATYEQYF.

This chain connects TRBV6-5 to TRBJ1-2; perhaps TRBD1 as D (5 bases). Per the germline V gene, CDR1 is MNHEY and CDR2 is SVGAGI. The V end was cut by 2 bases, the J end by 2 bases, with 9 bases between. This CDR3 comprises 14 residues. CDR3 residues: CASSYGGGNYGYTF. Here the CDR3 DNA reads TGTGCCAGCAGTTACGGGGGAGGCAACTATGGCTACACCTTC.

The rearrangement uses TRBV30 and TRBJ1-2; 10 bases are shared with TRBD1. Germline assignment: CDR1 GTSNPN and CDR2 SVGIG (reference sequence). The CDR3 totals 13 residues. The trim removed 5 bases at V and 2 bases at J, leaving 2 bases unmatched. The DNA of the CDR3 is TGTGCCTGGGCGGACAGGGGGAACTATGGCTACACCTTC. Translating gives CAWADRGNYGYTF.

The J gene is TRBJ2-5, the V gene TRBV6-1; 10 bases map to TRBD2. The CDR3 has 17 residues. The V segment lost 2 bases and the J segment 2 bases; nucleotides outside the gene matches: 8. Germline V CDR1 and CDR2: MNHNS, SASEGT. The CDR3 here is CASSENASGGRQETQYF. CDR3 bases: TGTGCCAGCAGTGAAAATGCTAGCGGGGGTCGTCAAGAGACCCAGTACTTC.

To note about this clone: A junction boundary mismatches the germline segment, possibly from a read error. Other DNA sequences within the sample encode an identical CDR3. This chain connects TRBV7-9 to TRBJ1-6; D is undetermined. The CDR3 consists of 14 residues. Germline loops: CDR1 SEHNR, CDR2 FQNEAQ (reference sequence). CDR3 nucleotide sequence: TGTGCCAGCAGCCCCCTCCAGGATAATTCCCCCCTCCACTTT. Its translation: CASSPLQDNSPLHF. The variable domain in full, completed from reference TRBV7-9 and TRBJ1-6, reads DTGVSQNPRHKITKRGQNVTFRCDPISEHNRLYWYRQTLGQGPEFLTYFQNEAQLEKSRLLSDRFSAERPKGSFSTLEIQRTEQGDSAMYLCASSPLQDNSPLHFGNGTRLTVT.

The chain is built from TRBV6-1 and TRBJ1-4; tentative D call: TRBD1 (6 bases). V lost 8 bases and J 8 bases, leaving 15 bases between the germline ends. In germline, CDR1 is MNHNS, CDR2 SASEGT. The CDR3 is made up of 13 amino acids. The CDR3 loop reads CASSQDSDEKLFF. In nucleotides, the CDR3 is TGTGCCAGCTCTCAGGACAGTGACGAAAAACTGTTTTTT.

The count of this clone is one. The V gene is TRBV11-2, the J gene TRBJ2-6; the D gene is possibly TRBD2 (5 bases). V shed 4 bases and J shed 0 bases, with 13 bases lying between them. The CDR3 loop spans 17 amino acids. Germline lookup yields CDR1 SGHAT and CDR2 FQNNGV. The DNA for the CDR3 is TGTGCCAGCAGCTCTTGGCTGAGGGACTCTGGGGCCAACGTCCTGACTTTC. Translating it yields CASSSWLRDSGANVLTF.

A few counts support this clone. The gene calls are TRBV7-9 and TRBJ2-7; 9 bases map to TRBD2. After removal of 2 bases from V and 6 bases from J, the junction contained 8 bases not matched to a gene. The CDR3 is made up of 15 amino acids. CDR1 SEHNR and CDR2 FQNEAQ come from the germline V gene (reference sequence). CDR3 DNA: TGTGCCAGCAGCTTAAAGTTCGGGACTAGCAGCGAGCAGTACTTC. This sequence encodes CASSLKFGTSSEQYF.